This T cell receptor beta chain comes out of a study of T cell clones after liver transplantation. At the level of the study: TCRbeta sequencing after a pre-transplant mixed lymphocyte reaction identified graft-donor-reactive clones, later tracked in post-transplant blood. Pre-transplant mixed lymphocyte reactions yielded third-party-reactive TCRbeta sequences as comparators for graft-donor-reactive sequences.

The repertoire was sequenced with immunoSEQ multiplex PCR; TCRdb's copy has only in-frame clones and lacks some. The sample holds 95,000 to 130,000 clones, 90% seen once. Trimming shortened V by 0 bases and J by 4 bases, and 9 bases separated the two germline ends. The CDR3 has 13 residues. Germline V CDR1 and CDR2: GTSNPN, SVGIG (reference sequence). On this clone itself: Its antigen is unknown.

Study results and caveats: Graft donor-reactive T cells may have migrated into the graft rather than being deleted.

This sample comprised CD4+ T cells from blood, obtained 12 months after liver transplant. The clonotype comes from a human patient who received a liver transplant. Some T cells may possibly be graft donor cells. V gene TRBV30 combines with J gene TRBJ1-1, with D hard to call. The CDR3 region is CAWSVSRITEAFF. The DNA of the CDR3 is TGTGCCTGGAGTGTATCCAGGATCACTGAAGCTTTCTTT.